A selection of T cell receptor beta chains follows, all from one sample in a study of blood T cell repertoires in COVID-19. This table comes from immunoSEQ multiplex PCR, and its TCRdb copy is limited to in-frame clones, with some not included. Found here are about 160,000 clones, about four fifths of them singletons; the top ten hold roughly 18%. Specimen: PBMCs or T cells enriched from blood (not recorded which). Receptor source: a man between 60 and 70 years old who had recovered from COVID-19. Both conserved end residues are part of each CDR3. A D gene is named only where the DNA matches it firmly. The size of a clone is reported for some rows only, either as once, few or many, or as a class for expanded clones.

v_call: TRBV6-5
clone_size: NA
j_call: TRBJ1-3
d_call: NA
cdr3_aa: CASSYSPGGAGNTIYF
cdr3_nt: TGTGCCAGCAGTTACTCCCCAGGAGGTGCTGGAAACACCATATATTTT

v_call: TRBV6-6
clone_size: NA
j_call: TRBJ2-1
d_call: NA
cdr3_aa: CASSPRQSGSYNEQFF
cdr3_nt: TGTGCCAGCAGTCCCAGACAGTCAGGCTCCTACAATGAGCAGTTCTTC

v_call: TRBV19
clone_size: few
j_call: TRBJ1-2
d_call: NA
cdr3_aa: CASRTSRVYGYTF
cdr3_nt: TGTGCCAGTAGAACGTCCAGGGTGTATGGCTACACCTTC

v_call: TRBV5-5
clone_size: NA
j_call: TRBJ2-3
d_call: NA
cdr3_aa: CASSAGQISTDTQYF
cdr3_nt: TGTGCCAGCAGCGCCGGACAGATTAGCACAGATACGCAGTATTTT

v_call: TRBV2
clone_size: few
j_call: TRBJ1-4
d_call: NA
cdr3_aa: CASSEWTDNEKLFF
cdr3_nt: TGTGCCAGCAGTGAATGGACAGATAATGAAAAACTGTTTTTT

v_call: TRBV28
clone_size: NA
j_call: TRBJ1-2
d_call: NA
cdr3_aa: CASSLGPDYGYTF
cdr3_nt: TGTGCCAGCAGTTTAGGGCCGGACTATGGCTACACCTTC

v_call: TRBV2
clone_size: NA
j_call: TRBJ2-3
d_call: NA
cdr3_aa: CASSYAGPNPSTDTQYF
cdr3_nt: TGTGCCAGCAGTTACGCGGGCCCCAATCCTAGCACAGATACGCAGTATTTT

v_call: TRBV5-4
clone_size: NA
j_call: TRBJ2-2
d_call: TRBD1
cdr3_aa: CASSREGGLPLNTGELFF
cdr3_nt: TGTGCCAGCAGCCGGGAAGGGGGCCTCCCCTTAAACACCGGGGAGCTGTTTTTT

v_call: TRBV2
clone_size: NA
j_call: TRBJ2-7
d_call: TRBD1
cdr3_aa: CASKGGTGSYEQYF
cdr3_nt: TGTGCCAGCAAGGGTGGGACAGGGTCCTACGAGCAGTACTTC

v_call: TRBV27
clone_size: once
j_call: TRBJ1-1
d_call: TRBD1
cdr3_aa: CASSRTGVRNTEAFF
cdr3_nt: TGTGCCAGCAGTAGGACAGGGGTTAGGAACACTGAAGCTTTCTTT

v_call: TRBV28
clone_size: NA
j_call: TRBJ2-7
d_call: NA
cdr3_aa: CASRMTVSYEQYF
cdr3_nt: TGTGCCAGCAGAATGACAGTTTCCTACGAGCAGTACTTC

v_call: TRBV27
clone_size: NA
j_call: TRBJ1-4
d_call: NA
cdr3_aa: CASSFGQFTTNEKLFF
cdr3_nt: TGTGCCAGCAGTTTCGGACAGTTCACAACTAATGAAAAACTGTTTTTT

v_call: TRBV30
clone_size: NA
j_call: TRBJ1-1
d_call: TRBD1
cdr3_aa: CAWSARGRLHTEAFF
cdr3_nt: TGTGCCTGGAGCGCCAGGGGGCGGCTCCACACTGAAGCTTTCTTT

v_call: TRBV6-5
clone_size: NA
j_call: TRBJ2-7
d_call: NA
cdr3_aa: CASRTVHHGEQYF
cdr3_nt: TGTGCCAGCAGAACGGTACACCACGGGGAGCAGTACTTC

v_call: TRBV6-5
clone_size: NA
j_call: TRBJ2-5
d_call: NA
cdr3_aa: CASSSLGAIETQYF
cdr3_nt: TGTGCCAGCAGTTCACTGGGAGCCATAGAGACCCAGTACTTC

v_call: TRBV6-6
clone_size: many
j_call: TRBJ1-1
d_call: NA
cdr3_aa: CASSPDTGNTEAFF
cdr3_nt: TGTGCCAGCAGCCCTGACACAGGGAACACTGAAGCTTTCTTT

v_call: TRBV7-3
clone_size: NA
j_call: TRBJ2-5
d_call: NA
cdr3_aa: CASSHTGMGETQYF
cdr3_nt: TGTGCCAGCAGCCATACAGGGATGGGGGAGACCCAGTACTTC

v_call: TRBV7-3
clone_size: NA
j_call: TRBJ2-3
d_call: NA
cdr3_aa: CASSLLRTSTDTQYF
cdr3_nt: TGTGCCAGCAGCCTATTACGGACTAGCACAGATACGCAGTATTTT

v_call: TRBV24-1
clone_size: once
j_call: TRBJ2-3
d_call: TRBD1
cdr3_aa: CATSERGQVTQYF
cdr3_nt: TGTGCCACCAGTGAACGGGGACAGGTTACGCAGTATTTT

v_call: TRBV5-4
clone_size: NA
j_call: TRBJ2-7
d_call: NA
cdr3_aa: CASSLDTVSYEQYF
cdr3_nt: TGTGCCAGCAGCTTGGACACAGTTTCCTACGAGCAGTACTTC

v_call: TRBV4-1
clone_size: NA
j_call: TRBJ1-4
d_call: NA
cdr3_aa: CASSHQAFNEKLFF
cdr3_nt: TGCGCCAGCAGCCACCAGGCCTTTAATGAAAAACTGTTTTTT

v_call: TRBV12-5
clone_size: NA
j_call: TRBJ1-1
d_call: NA
cdr3_aa: CASGLVPEAPEAFF
cdr3_nt: TGTGCTAGTGGTTTAGTCCCGGAGGCCCCTGAAGCTTTCTTT

v_call: TRBV19
clone_size: NA
j_call: TRBJ1-5
d_call: NA
cdr3_aa: CASTLTEARDSGQPQHF
cdr3_nt: TGTGCCAGTACCCTAACGGAAGCCAGGGATTCGGGCCAGCCCCAGCATTTT

v_call: TRBV18
clone_size: once
j_call: TRBJ1-2
d_call: TRBD1
cdr3_aa: CASSPRDRPGGYTF
cdr3_nt: TGTGCCAGCTCACCGCGGGACAGACCGGGTGGCTACACCTTC

v_call: TRBV5-1
clone_size: NA
j_call: TRBJ2-6
d_call: NA
cdr3_aa: CASSLEQAPSGANVLTF
cdr3_nt: TGCGCCAGCAGCTTGGAGCAGGCCCCCTCTGGGGCCAACGTCCTGACTTTC

v_call: TRBV10-3
clone_size: NA
j_call: TRBJ2-3
d_call: NA
cdr3_aa: CAISAVPTSTDTQYF
cdr3_nt: TGTGCCATCAGTGCCGTCCCAACTAGCACAGATACGCAGTATTTT

v_call: TRBV4-1
clone_size: NA
j_call: TRBJ2-1
d_call: NA
cdr3_aa: CASSHPLLAFTVEQFF
cdr3_nt: TGCGCCAGCAGCCATCCGTTACTAGCCTTTACCGTTGAGCAGTTCTTC

v_call: TRBV10-3
clone_size: NA
j_call: TRBJ2-3
d_call: NA
cdr3_aa: CAISERGIGTDTQYF
cdr3_nt: TGTGCCATCAGTGAGCGGGGAATAGGCACAGATACGCAGTATTTT

v_call: TRBV10-3
clone_size: once
j_call: TRBJ2-3
d_call: TRBD2
cdr3_aa: CAIMARAGGADTQYF
cdr3_nt: TGTGCCATCATGGCACGGGCGGGGGGCGCAGATACGCAGTATTTT

v_call: TRBV5-1
clone_size: NA
j_call: TRBJ2-7
d_call: TRBD2
cdr3_aa: CASSLLLAGASYEQYF
cdr3_nt: TGCGCCAGCAGCCTCCTCCTAGCGGGGGCATCCTACGAGCAGTACTTC

v_call: TRBV10-3
clone_size: NA
j_call: TRBJ2-7
d_call: TRBD2
cdr3_aa: CAIGDLGGRDKQYF
cdr3_nt: TGTGCCATCGGGGACCTGGGCGGGAGAGACAAGCAGTACTTC

v_call: TRBV11-2
clone_size: once
j_call: TRBJ2-6
d_call: NA
cdr3_aa: CASSLEMGRAGANVLTF
cdr3_nt: TGTGCCAGCAGCTTAGAGATGGGCAGGGCTGGGGCCAACGTCCTGACTTTC

v_call: TRBV5-1
clone_size: NA
j_call: TRBJ2-1
d_call: TRBD2
cdr3_aa: CASSLTSGGAYNEQFF
cdr3_nt: TGCGCCAGCAGCCTGACTAGCGGGGGGGCCTACAATGAGCAGTTCTTC

v_call: TRBV9
clone_size: NA
j_call: TRBJ2-2
d_call: NA
cdr3_aa: CASSVDWGPDTGELFF
cdr3_nt: TGTGCCAGCAGCGTAGATTGGGGGCCGGACACCGGGGAGCTGTTTTTT

v_call: TRBV20-1
clone_size: NA
j_call: TRBJ2-5
d_call: NA
cdr3_aa: CSASKGMETQYF
cdr3_nt: TGCAGTGCTAGTAAGGGGATGGAGACCCAGTACTTC

v_call: TRBV18
clone_size: few
j_call: TRBJ2-3
d_call: NA
cdr3_aa: CASSPPLETDTQYF
cdr3_nt: TGTGCCAGCTCACCACCGCTGGAGACAGATACGCAGTATTTT

v_call: TRBV7-8
clone_size: few
j_call: TRBJ2-7
d_call: NA
cdr3_aa: CASSLLRLEQYF
cdr3_nt: TGTGCCAGCAGCTTACTTCGGTTGGAGCAGTACTTC

v_call: TRBV27
clone_size: NA
j_call: TRBJ1-4
d_call: TRBD1
cdr3_aa: CASSLSGTGSNEKLFF
cdr3_nt: TGTGCCAGCAGTTTATCGGGGACAGGGAGTAATGAAAAACTGTTTTTT

v_call: TRBV7-3
clone_size: NA
j_call: TRBJ1-1
d_call: NA
cdr3_aa: CASSPRGLNTEAFF
cdr3_nt: TGTGCCAGCAGCCCCCGGGGGTTGAACACTGAAGCTTTCTTT

v_call: TRBV5-8
clone_size: NA
j_call: TRBJ1-5
d_call: TRBD1
cdr3_aa: CASSYGGGQGGNQPQHF
cdr3_nt: TGTGCCAGCAGCTACGGGGGAGGACAGGGGGGAAATCAGCCCCAGCATTTT

v_call: TRBV11-2
clone_size: NA
j_call: TRBJ1-6
d_call: TRBD1
cdr3_aa: CASSLVQGGSPLHF
cdr3_nt: TGTGCCAGCAGCTTAGTACAGGGGGGATCACCCCTCCACTTT

v_call: TRBV13
clone_size: NA
j_call: TRBJ1-5
d_call: NA
cdr3_aa: CASSQNTGMGNQPQHF
cdr3_nt: TGTGCCAGCAGCCAGAATACAGGGATGGGCAATCAGCCCCAGCATTTT

v_call: TRBV18
clone_size: NA
j_call: TRBJ2-7
d_call: NA
cdr3_aa: CASSLTGYEQYF
cdr3_nt: TGTGCCAGCTCCCTAACAGGCTACGAGCAGTACTTC

v_call: TRBV6-6
clone_size: NA
j_call: TRBJ1-3
d_call: NA
cdr3_aa: CASSYDGSRNTIYF
cdr3_nt: TGTGCCAGCAGTTACGACGGGTCAAGAAACACCATATATTTT

v_call: TRBV25-1
clone_size: NA
j_call: TRBJ1-2
d_call: NA
cdr3_aa: CASGNRAYGYTF
cdr3_nt: TGTGCCAGCGGGAACAGGGCTTATGGCTACACCTTC

v_call: TRBV24-1
clone_size: NA
j_call: TRBJ2-1
d_call: TRBD1
cdr3_aa: CATSDQYWDRGEQFF
cdr3_nt: TGTGCCACCAGTGACCAATACTGGGACAGGGGTGAGCAGTTCTTC

v_call: TRBV7-2
clone_size: NA
j_call: TRBJ2-4
d_call: TRBD2
cdr3_aa: CASSLGEGRYIQYF
cdr3_nt: TGTGCCAGCAGCTTAGGGGAGGGGAGGTACATTCAGTACTTC

v_call: TRBV7-9
clone_size: NA
j_call: TRBJ1-2
d_call: NA
cdr3_aa: CASSLNAGHTF
cdr3_nt: TGTGCCAGCAGCTTAAACGCGGGCCACACCTTC

v_call: TRBV9
clone_size: NA
j_call: TRBJ2-4
d_call: TRBD2
cdr3_aa: CASSQDLAEEDIQYF
cdr3_nt: TGTGCCAGCAGCCAAGACCTAGCGGAGGAGGACATTCAGTACTTC

v_call: TRBV2
clone_size: NA
j_call: TRBJ1-3
d_call: NA
cdr3_aa: CASTQDGLRGNTIYF
cdr3_nt: TGTGCCAGCACCCAAGATGGGTTGCGGGGAAACACCATATATTTT

v_call: TRBV30
clone_size: NA
j_call: TRBJ2-7
d_call: NA
cdr3_aa: CAWRDSGEQYF
cdr3_nt: TGTGCCTGGAGAGACTCGGGGGAGCAGTACTTC

v_call: TRBV9
clone_size: once
j_call: TRBJ1-4
d_call: TRBD1
cdr3_aa: CASSVGIRDSNEKLFF
cdr3_nt: TGTGCCAGCAGCGTAGGTATCCGGGACAGCAATGAAAAACTGTTTTTT

v_call: TRBV7-3
clone_size: NA
j_call: TRBJ2-1
d_call: NA
cdr3_aa: CASRHSQGTYNEQFF
cdr3_nt: TGTGCCAGCAGACACTCCCAGGGGACCTACAATGAGCAGTTCTTC

v_call: TRBV5-4
clone_size: NA
j_call: TRBJ2-2
d_call: NA
cdr3_aa: CASSLESRIGELFF
cdr3_nt: TGTGCCAGCAGCTTGGAGTCGAGGATCGGGGAGCTGTTTTTT

v_call: TRBV28
clone_size: NA
j_call: TRBJ1-2
d_call: TRBD1
cdr3_aa: CASSLTGNRGLLDGYTF
cdr3_nt: TGTGCCAGCAGTTTGACTGGGAACAGGGGGCTTTTGGATGGCTACACCTTC